These T cell receptor beta chains were read from a single sample in a study of CD8 T cells in Susac syndrome. MiXCR, run by TCRdb on the immunoSEQ multiplex PCR reads, gives a single entry per CDR3 protein. This sample carries approximately 190,000 distinct CDR3 sequences, 95% of them seen once, and the ten largest clones take approximately 0.1%. Sequencing was performed on CD4+ T cells from PBMCs. The receptor source for this set is a human donor with Susac syndrome. Both conserved end residues are part of each CDR3. A D gene is named only where the DNA matches it firmly. Size values are once, few and many counts, or a class for expanded clones, and some rows have none.

v_call	j_call	d_call	clone_size	cdr3_nt	cdr3_aa
TRBV9	TRBJ2-2	.	.	TGTGCCAGCAGCGTAGAAGGGGGGCCGCACACCGGGGAGCTGTTTTTT	CASSVEGGPHTGELFF
TRBV12-3/TRBV12-4	TRBJ1-2	.	.	TGTGCCAGCAGGACGGGGGGGGGTGGCTACACCTTC	CASRTGGGGYTF
TRBV5-1	TRBJ2-1	.	.	TGCGCCAGCAGCTTGATGGAGGACCAGTTCTTC	CASSLMEDQFF
TRBV30	TRBJ1-4	.	.	TGTGCCTGGAGAGAGGACAGTTACAAACTGTTTTTT	CAWREDSYKLFF
TRBV27	TRBJ1-5	TRBD1	.	TGTGCCAGCAGTTCCGGGCAGGGGGCACGTCAGCCCCAGCATTTT	CASSSGQGARQPQHF
TRBV20-1	TRBJ2-1	.	.	TGCAGTGCTAGTAAGGCCGGATCCAACAATGAGCAGTTCTTC	CSASKAGSNNEQFF
TRBV24-1	TRBJ2-5	TRBD1	.	TGTGCCACCAGTGCTAGGGACAGGGGCCAAGAGACCCAGTACTTC	CATSARDRGQETQYF
TRBV7-3	TRBJ2-5	.	.	TGTGCCAGCAGCTACCTTCCCCAAGAGACCCAGTACTTC	CASSYLPQETQYF
TRBV5-6	TRBJ1-5	.	.	TGTGCCAGCAGCTCAGGGAGCAATCAGCCCCAGCATTTT	CASSSGSNQPQHF
TRBV5-1	TRBJ2-2	.	.	TGCGCCAGCAGCCCCGGCGTAGGGGCGAACACCGGGGAGCTGTTTTTT	CASSPGVGANTGELFF
TRBV20-1	TRBJ2-7	.	once	TGCAGTGCTAGACTAGCTTATTCCTACGAGCAGTACTTC	CSARLAYSYEQYF
TRBV27	TRBJ1-4	.	.	TGTGCCAGCACCCAACGTCGGACTAATGAAAAACTGTTTTTT	CASTQRRTNEKLFF
TRBV4-1	TRBJ2-5	.	once	TGCGCCAGCAGCCCTCTGGGGGGGGCCGGAGAGACCCAGTACTTC	CASSPLGGAGETQYF
TRBV20-1	TRBJ1-6	.	.	TGCAGTGCTAGAGATTCGAGCCAGGGGAGCTCCTATAATTCACCCCTCCACTTT	CSARDSSQGSSYNSPLHF
TRBV29-1	TRBJ2-3	.	.	TGCAGCGTTGAAGACTCGATCACAGATACGCAGTATTTT	CSVEDSITDTQYF
TRBV29-1	TRBJ1-1	.	.	TGCAGCGGTGGACAGAGGGGGGACACTGAAGCTTTCTTT	CSGGQRGDTEAFF
TRBV20-1	TRBJ2-7	TRBD1	once	TGCAGTGCCATCAACCCGGGACAGGGGAAAGGCGAGCAGTACTTC	CSAINPGQGKGEQYF
TRBV3-1	TRBJ1-6	.	.	TGTGCCAGCAGCGGAAGGGGGGATAATTCACCCCTCCACTTT	CASSGRGDNSPLHF
TRBV20-1	TRBJ2-2	TRBD2	.	TGCAGTGTATTAGCGGGGGGCTCCACCGGGGAGCTGTTTTTT	CSVLAGGSTGELFF
TRBV27	TRBJ2-5	.	.	TGTGCCAGCAGTTTACCCCCCGGTCCCCAGTACTTC	CASSLPPGPQYF
TRBV29-1	TRBJ1-2	.	.	TGCAGCGTTGAGGCAGGGAGCTATGGCTACACCTTC	CSVEAGSYGYTF
TRBV7-2	TRBJ2-1	TRBD2	.	TGTGCCAGCAGCAGAACTAGCGGGGGGGCCTACAATGAGCAGTTCTTC	CASSRTSGGAYNEQFF
TRBV19	TRBJ1-5	.	few	TGTGCCAGTAGTCTACAGGGCGGTCAGCCCCAGCATTTT	CASSLQGGQPQHF
TRBV20-1	TRBJ1-2	TRBD1	.	TGCAGTGCTAGAGTCCCCGGACAGGGGTATGGCTACACCTTC	CSARVPGQGYGYTF
TRBV9	TRBJ1-6	TRBD1	.	TGTGCCAGCAGCACGACAGGGGTGGGGAATTCACCCCTCCACTTT	CASSTTGVGNSPLHF
TRBV4-2	TRBJ2-7	.	.	TGTGCCAGCAGCGAAAGGGCAGGGGACCCTGGTTTGTACGAAAACTTC	CASSERAGDPGLYENF
TRBV6-5	TRBJ1-2	.	.	TGTGCCAGCAGTTCAACAGGGCCCTATGGCTACACCTTC	CASSSTGPYGYTF
TRBV24-1	TRBJ2-1	.	.	TGTGCCACCAGTGATCCAACTGGACAGCAGTTCTTC	CATSDPTGQQFF
TRBV20-1	TRBJ2-3	.	.	TGCAGTGCCGCTAGGGCACCGTTTGAGTTCGCCAATACGCAGTATTTT	CSAARAPFEFANTQYF
TRBV30	TRBJ1-1	TRBD1	.	TGTGCCTGGAGCCGCCGAGGGGGCGCGGGGAACACTGAAGCTTTCTTT	CAWSRRGGAGNTEAFF
TRBV9	TRBJ1-6	.	.	TGTGCCAGCAGCGTTCTCGGTGAGAGCTCCTATAATTCACCCCTCCACTTT	CASSVLGESSYNSPLHF
TRBV15	TRBJ2-3	.	.	TGTGCCACCAGCAGAGACCCCGGGGGTCGCACAGATACGCAGTATTTT	CATSRDPGGRTDTQYF
TRBV6-5	TRBJ1-2	.	.	TGTGCCAGCGGGGGAGGAGGCTATGGCTACACCTTC	CASGGGGYGYTF
TRBV7-2	TRBJ2-7	.	.	TGTGCCAGCACCGCCCTCTCCTACGAGCAGTACTTC	CASTALSYEQYF
TRBV20-1	TRBJ2-6	.	.	TGCAGTGCTGTCTGGGGTTCTGGGGCCAACGTCCTGACTTTC	CSAVWGSGANVLTF
TRBV4-2	TRBJ2-3	TRBD2	.	TGTGCCAGCAGCCCTCAAATCAGCGGGGGGGCCACAGATACGCAGTATTTT	CASSPQISGGATDTQYF
TRBV3-1	TRBJ1-3	.	.	TGTGCCAGCAGCCAAGACAGGAGCTCTGGAAACACCATATATTTT	CASSQDRSSGNTIYF
TRBV29-1	TRBJ2-5	.	.	TGCAGCGTTTCGACACCCCAAGAGACCCAGTACTTC	CSVSTPQETQYF
TRBV20-1	TRBJ1-3	.	.	TGCAGTGCTAGGCTAACAGTTGGAAACACCATATATTTT	CSARLTVGNTIYF
TRBV2	TRBJ2-1	TRBD2	.	TGTGCCAGCAGTGTGACTAGCGGGGGTGATGAGCAGTTCTTC	CASSVTSGGDEQFF
TRBV5-6	TRBJ1-5	.	.	TGTGCCAGCAGCTTGGGGCGGGGACGGCAGGCGGTTCAGCCCCAGCATTTT	CASSLGRGRQAVQPQHF
TRBV20-1	TRBJ2-2	TRBD2	.	TGCAGTGCTAGAACCCGACTAGCGGCGAACACCGGGGAGCTGTTTTTT	CSARTRLAANTGELFF
TRBV20-1	TRBJ2-2	TRBD1	.	TGCAGTGCTAGATCCGGAGGGACAGGCGTCACCGGGGAGCTGTTTTTT	CSARSGGTGVTGELFF
TRBV29-1	TRBJ2-7	TRBD1	.	TGCAGCGTTGGGAGACAGGGTTCCTACGAGCAGTACTTC	CSVGRQGSYEQYF
TRBV9	TRBJ1-1	TRBD1	.	TGTGCCAGCAGCGGACAGGGATCGGGCACTGAAGCTTTCTTT	CASSGQGSGTEAFF
TRBV12-3/TRBV12-4	TRBJ2-3	TRBD2	.	TGTGCCAGCACAAATAGCGGGGGGGCAGATACGCAGTATTTT	CASTNSGGADTQYF
TRBV20-1	TRBJ2-1	TRBD2	once	TGCAGTGCTAGAGTTATGGGATTAGCGGGGGGGCGCAATGAGCAGTTCTTC	CSARVMGLAGGRNEQFF
TRBV29-1	TRBJ1-3	.	.	TGCAGCGCCAATGGGCCTCCGGGGGCAGGAAACACCATATATTTT	CSANGPPGAGNTIYF
TRBV10-3	TRBJ2-7	TRBD1	.	TGTGCCATCAGTGAGCCACAGGGGGCCCTAAGCGAGCAGTACTTC	CAISEPQGALSEQYF
TRBV7-2	TRBJ1-1	.	.	TGTGCCAGCAAAACACCCGGGGGGCATACTGAAGCTTTCTTT	CASKTPGGHTEAFF
TRBV28	TRBJ1-1	.	.	TGTGCCAGCACCAAAAGCCCCACAGGGCCCACTGAAGCTTTCTTT	CASTKSPTGPTEAFF
TRBV19	TRBJ1-2	TRBD1	once	TGTGCCACCGGCTCCGGGACAGGGACTTTCTATGGCTACACCTTC	CATGSGTGTFYGYTF
TRBV29-1	TRBJ2-2	TRBD2	once	TGCAGCGTTCGTACTAGCGGGGGGGACACCGGGGAGCTGTTTTTT	CSVRTSGGDTGELFF
TRBV18	TRBJ1-1	.	.	TGTGCCAGCTCAGAGATCGTTCTACCTAACACTGAAGCTTTCTTT	CASSEIVLPNTEAFF
TRBV29-1	TRBJ2-2	.	.	TGCAGCGCCCTTGGAGGGTTGAACACCGGGGAGCTGTTTTTT	CSALGGLNTGELFF